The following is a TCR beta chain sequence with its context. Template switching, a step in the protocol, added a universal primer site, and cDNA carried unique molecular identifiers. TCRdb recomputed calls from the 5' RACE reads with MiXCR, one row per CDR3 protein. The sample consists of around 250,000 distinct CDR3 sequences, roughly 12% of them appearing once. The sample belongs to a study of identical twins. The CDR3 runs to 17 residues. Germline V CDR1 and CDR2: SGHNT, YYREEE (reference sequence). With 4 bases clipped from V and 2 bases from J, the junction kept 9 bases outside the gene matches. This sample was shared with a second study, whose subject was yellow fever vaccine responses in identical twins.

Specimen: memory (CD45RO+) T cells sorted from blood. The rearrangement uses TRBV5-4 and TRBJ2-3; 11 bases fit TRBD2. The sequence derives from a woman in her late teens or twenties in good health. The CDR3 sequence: CASSRMPTSGATDTQYF. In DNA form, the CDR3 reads TGTGCCAGCAGCAGAATGCCGACTAGCGGGGCCACAGATACGCAGTATTTT.